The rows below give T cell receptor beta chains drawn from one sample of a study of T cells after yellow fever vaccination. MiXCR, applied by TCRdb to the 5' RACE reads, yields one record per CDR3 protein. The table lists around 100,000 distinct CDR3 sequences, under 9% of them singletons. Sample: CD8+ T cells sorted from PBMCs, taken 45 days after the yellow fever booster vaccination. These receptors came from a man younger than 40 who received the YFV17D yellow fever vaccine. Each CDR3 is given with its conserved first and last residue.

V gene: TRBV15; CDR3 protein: CATSRPTELAEETQYF
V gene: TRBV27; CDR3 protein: CASSPSPGANDYGYTF
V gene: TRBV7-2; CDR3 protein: CASSELAGLYNEQFF
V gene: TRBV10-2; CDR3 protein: CASRSLGDNEQFF
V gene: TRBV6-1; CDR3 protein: CASSPTGAGETQYF
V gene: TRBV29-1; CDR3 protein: CSVLLFAGTSGIVTPGELFF
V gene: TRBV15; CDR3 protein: CATSASDRGRSYEQYF
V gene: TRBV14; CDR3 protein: CASSLPYPAGNEQFF
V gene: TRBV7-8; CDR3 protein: CASSIPGLEETQYF
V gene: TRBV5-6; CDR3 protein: CASSLQTYEQYF
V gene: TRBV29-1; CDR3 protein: CSVVSGRYEQYF
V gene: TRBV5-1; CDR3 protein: CASSFSGPSYEQYF
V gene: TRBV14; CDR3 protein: CASSLISLDEQFF
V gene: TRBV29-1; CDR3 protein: CSVAGQGLYNEQFF
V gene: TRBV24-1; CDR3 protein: CATRDRGDTGELFF
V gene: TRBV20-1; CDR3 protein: CSARFPLAGKSPHLGGSSYEQYF
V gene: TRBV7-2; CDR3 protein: CASSNLQADNEQFF
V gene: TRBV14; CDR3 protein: CASSRDGTSSYNEQFF
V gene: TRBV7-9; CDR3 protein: CASSLFSAYEQYF
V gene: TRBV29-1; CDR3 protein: CSVPQGGETQYF
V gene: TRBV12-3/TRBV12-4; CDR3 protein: CASSLWGGEQYF
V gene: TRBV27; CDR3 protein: CASSDHANTGELFF